Sequencing of this T cell receptor (beta chain) was carried out in a study of PD-1 blockade in classical Hodgkin lymphoma. General study findings and limits: Before treatment, complete responders showed about the same diversity as newly diagnosed patients.

In germline, CDR1 is LNHDA, CDR2 SQIVND (reference sequence). The CDR3 spans 18 residues. V shed 2 bases, J shed 6 bases, and the junction held 11 bases outside the gene matches. Time point described: cycle 4 day 1 (C4D1), after five to seven weeks of nivolumab. There was relapse after autologous stem cell transplantation in every patient, and there was variation in brentuximab vedotin exposure. Some clones are missing from TCRdb's copy, which holds only in-frame ones; the method was immunoSEQ multiplex PCR. The sample contains 90,000 to 110,000 clones, about nine tenths of which appear only once. Comment on this clone: The antigen remains undetermined.

This sample comprised peripheral blood mononuclear cells (PBMCs), obtained before the fourth cycle of nivolumab. The receptor was isolated from a human donor with classical Hodgkin lymphoma. The gene calls are TRBV19 and TRBJ2-2; 11 bases match TRBD2. The CDR3 sequence: CASSITPSGRNSPGELFF. The CDR3 bases are TGTGCCAGTAGTATAACGCCTAGCGGGAGGAATTCTCCCGGGGAGCTGTTTTTT.